This record concerns one T cell receptor beta chain sequence. The assay was immunoSEQ multiplex PCR, and TCRdb's table has in-frame clones only and misses some. The sample shows hundreds of thousands of clones, approximately 73% of them seen only once. Trimming took off 9 bases at V and 13 bases at J, with 12 bases between the two ends. The CDR3 spans 10 residues. In germline, CDR1 is KGHSH, CDR2 LQKENI. This sample was included in a study of shared clonotypes between healthy human individuals. This sequence joins TRBV18 and TRBJ1-4; D ambiguous. The TCR originated in a woman aged 25 to 45 in good health. The sample consisted of memory CD4+ T cells sorted from blood. Subset noted: CD45RA-negative fraction. DNA for the CDR3: TGTGCCAGACCACGGTGGGGACTGTTTTTT. As protein: CARPRWGLFF.